The next 18 T cell receptor beta chains were all read from a single sample in a study of cytomegalovirus exposure and HLA in healthy donors. The PCR contained 60 Vbeta and 13 Jbeta primers. Measured with immunoSEQ multiplex PCR; TCRdb has only the in-frame clones, and not every one. The sample records some 180,000 clones, approximately 76% being singletons. Material: PBMCs. These receptors all stem from a woman aged 18-29 years in good health and CMV-seropositive.

The chain employs TRBV7-2 and TRBJ1-1, with unresolved D. Between the trimmed V and J ends, which lost 1 base and 1 base, there was a span of 7 bases. The CDR3 sequence is 14 residues long. Per germline, CDR1 SGHTA and CDR2 FQGNSA. The DNA for the CDR3 is TGTGCCAGCAGCTTAGTTGGGCGGAACACTGAAGCTTTCTTT. Translation gives CASSLVGRNTEAFF.

The chain employs TRBV28 and TRBJ2-2; D uncertain. V was clipped by 5 bases and J by 3 bases, with 7 bases between them. This CDR3 has 13 residues. CDR1 is MDHEN, CDR2 SYDVKM, per germline. DNA of the CDR3: TGTGCCAGCAGTATCTCTGACACCGGGGAGCTGTTTTTT. It specifies CASSISDTGELFF. The full variable domain, rest sourced from reference TRBV28 and TRBJ2-2, is DVKVTQSSRYLVKRTGEKVFLECVQDMDHENMFWYRQDPGLGLRLIYFSYDVKMKEKGDIPEGYSVSREKKERFSLILESASTNQTSMYLCASSISDTGELFFGEGSRLTVL.

The genes are TRBV6-6 and TRBJ2-3; no clear D. Deletions cut 7 bases from V and 0 bases from J, with 11 bases between. The CDR3 runs 14 residues. CDR1 is MNHNY, CDR2 SVGAGI, per germline (reference sequence). The CDR3 DNA is TGTGCCAGCACCCCGGAGTTCAGCACAGATACGCAGTATTTT. Its translation is CASTPEFSTDTQYF.

This clone was observed a few times. The rearrangement uses TRBV7-2 and TRBJ2-2; D not resolved. The germline V gene has CDR1 SGHTA and CDR2 FQGNSA. The germline V and J ends were trimmed by 5 bases and 5 bases, with 12 bases remaining between them. The CDR3 is made up of 14 amino acids. CDR3 amino acids: CASSRDRRTGELFF. In DNA form, the CDR3 reads TGTGCCAGCAGCCGAGACCGGAGAACCGGGGAGCTGTTTTTT. Full variable domain (remainder filled in from reference TRBV7-2 and TRBJ2-2): GAGVSQSPSNKVTEKGKDVELRCDPISGHTALYWYRQSLGQGLEFLIYFQGNSAPDKSGLPSDRFSAERTGGSVSTLTIQRTQQEDSAVYLCASSRDRRTGELFFGEGSRLTVL.

This chain joins TRBV2 and TRBJ2-7; 7 bases are a match to TRBD1. Trimming took 5 bases from V and 7 from J; bases not matched to a gene: 5. CDR3 length: 12 amino acids. Germline CDR1 is SNHLY and CDR2 is FYNNEI. The CDR3 region is CASSRQGQEQYF. The CDR3, as DNA: TGTGCCAGCAGTAGACAGGGACAAGAGCAGTACTTC.

The chain combines TRBV12-5 with TRBJ2-7; tentatively, D is TRBD2 (7 bases). V lost 2 bases, J lost 2 bases, and 13 bases lay in between. The CDR3 covers 15 residues. Germline CDR1 and CDR2: LGHNT and FRNRAP. CDR3 DNA sequence: TGTGCTAGTGGTTTGAAAGGGGGGGGCCCCTACGAGCAGTACTTC. Translation: CASGLKGGGPYEQYF. Supplemented by reference TRBV12-5 and TRBJ2-7, the full variable domain reads DARVTQTPRHKVTEMGQEVTMRCQPILGHNTVFWYRQTMMQGLELLAYFRNRAPLDDSGMPKDRFSAEMPDATLATLKIQPSEPRDSAVYFCASGLKGGGPYEQYFGPGTRLTVT.

V gene TRBV4-3 combines with J gene TRBJ2-1; tentative D call: TRBD2 (6 bases). V was trimmed by 0 bases and J by 5 bases, leaving 17 bases between them. Germline values: CDR1 LGHNA, CDR2 YSLEER. CDR3 size: 17 residues. CDR3 region: CASSQDSISGGDNEQFF. In nucleotides, the CDR3 is TGCGCCAGCAGCCAAGATAGTATTAGCGGCGGGGACAATGAGCAGTTCTTC.

This clone was seen once. The gene calls are TRBV7-9 and TRBJ1-6; no clear D. Germline V gene lookup returns CDR1 SEHNR and CDR2 FQNEAQ (reference sequence). V lost 0 bases and J 10 bases, leaving 4 bases between the germline ends. The CDR3 length is 12 residues. The CDR3 DNA follows: TGTGCCAGCAGCTTAGCGCGGTCACCCCTCCACTTT. It codes for CASSLARSPLHF.

The J gene is TRBJ1-3, the V gene TRBV6-5; a weak D match, TRBD1 (6 bases). Germline CDR1 MNHEY, CDR2 SVGAGI. This CDR3 comprises 15 residues. Trimming took 6 bases from V and 3 from J, leaving 15 bases between them. The CDR3 DNA reads as TGTGCCAGCAGAACGCAGGGGTTTCTTGGAAACACCATATATTTT. It translates to CASRTQGFLGNTIYF.

The chain recombines TRBV19 with TRBJ2-7; 8 bases map to TRBD1. J lost 5 bases, V lost 5 bases, and 5 bases had no gene match. The CDR3 totals 13 residues. Germline V gene sequence: CDR1 LNHDA, CDR2 SQIVND (reference sequence). Here the CDR3 reads CASSPDRGHEQYF. CDR3 DNA: TGTGCCAGTAGTCCAGACAGGGGCCACGAGCAGTACTTC. Filled out from reference TRBV19 and TRBJ2-7, the complete variable domain reads DGGITQSPKYLFRKEGQNVTLSCEQNLNHDAMYWYRQDPGQGLRLIYYSQIVNDFQKGDIAEGYSVSREKKESFPLTVTSAQKNPTAFYLCASSPDRGHEQYFGPGTRLTVT.

The V call is TRBV4-3, the J call TRBJ2-1; TRBD2 matches 9 bases. The V gene end was trimmed by 0 bases and the J gene end by 0 bases; junction bases not matched to a gene: 0. CDR3 length equals 16 residues. Germline-derived CDR1 and CDR2 are LGHNA and YSLEER. In DNA, the CDR3 is TGCGCCAGCAGCCAAGATAGCGGGGGCTCCTACAATGAGCAGTTCTTC. Its protein is CASSQDSGGSYNEQFF.

The chain employs TRBV6-1 and TRBJ2-3, with 10 bases fitting TRBD2. The CDR3 runs to 16 residues. V shed 2 bases and J 3 bases; nucleotides not matched to a gene: 5. Germline lookup yields CDR1 MNHNS and CDR2 SASEGT. This CDR3 is CASSESSGGGTDTQYF. The CDR3 DNA is TGTGCCAGCAGTGAATCTAGCGGGGGCGGGACAGATACGCAGTATTTT.

The rearrangement uses TRBV7-2 and TRBJ2-5; TRBD2 might be the D (6 bases). Germline V CDR1 and CDR2: SGHTA, FQGNSA. Trimming shortened V by 5 bases and J by 5 bases, and 15 bases separated the two germline ends. This CDR3 is 14 amino acids long. CDR3 bases: TGTGCCAGCAGCCAAACTAGCCGAGGGGAGACCCAGTACTTC. It codes for CASSQTSRGETQYF.

The chain carries TRBV6-1 and TRBJ1-2, with 9 positions matching TRBD1. J was trimmed by 9 bases and V by 5 bases; bases with no gene match: 4. Germline CDR1 MNHNS, CDR2 SASEGT. There are 12 residues in the CDR3. CDR3 region: CASSLTGGSYTF. The CDR3 DNA is TGTGCCAGCAGTCTGACAGGGGGAAGCTACACCTTC.

V and J are TRBV27 and TRBJ2-2, with D possibly TRBD1 on 6 matching bases. V was clipped by 4 bases and J by 6 bases, with 9 bases between them. Germline V gene sequence: CDR1 MNHEY, CDR2 SMNVEV (reference sequence). The CDR3 totals 13 residues. Written as DNA, the CDR3 is TGTGCCAGCAGTTCTTCAGGGGCCGGGGAGCTGTTTTTT. Amino acids: CASSSSGAGELFF.

The rearrangement joins TRBV7-3 to TRBJ2-7; 8 nucleotides match TRBD1. This CDR3 has 15 residues. Germline V gives CDR1 SGHTA, CDR2 FQGTGA. V gave up 5 bases and J gave up 5 bases; unmatched junction bases: 11. CDR3 protein: CASSDAGTGHHEQYF. CDR3 bases: TGTGCCAGCAGCGACGCCGGGACAGGACACCACGAGCAGTACTTC.

V and J are TRBV20-1 and TRBJ1-2; D remains ambiguous. Trimming stripped 2 bases from V and 8 bases from J, with 9 bases between. Germline lookup yields CDR1 DFQATT and CDR2 SNEGSKA (reference sequence). The CDR3 sequence is 11 residues long. The DNA of the CDR3 is TGCAGTGCTAGAAGAGGGAGCGGCTACACCTTC. Translating it yields CSARRGSGYTF.

J is TRBJ1-5 and V is TRBV28; unclear D gene. Deletions cut 5 bases from V and 5 bases from J, with 10 bases between. The CDR3 is made up of 13 amino acids. Germline-derived CDR1 and CDR2 are MDHEN and SYDVKM. CDR3 protein: CASSPSPYQPQHF. CDR3 in DNA: TGTGCCAGCAGTCCCTCCCCTTATCAGCCCCAGCATTTT.